This T cell receptor (beta chain) was observed in a study of siplizumab effects on memory and regulatory T cells. Sequencing was performed with immunoSEQ multiplex PCR; in TCRdb, only in-frame clones are kept and a portion is missing. The table records about 100,000 clones, 85% to 95% of them present only once. Of note for this clone: Its antigen is as yet unknown.

Broader study findings: Proliferating CD4+ or CD8+ clones, roughly 80-95% of them, lacked an assignable naive or memory phenotype. In unstimulated cells, naive T cells appeared more diverse than memory T cells and seemed major alloresponse contributors. Unstimulated subsets were the mapping target of only a minor fraction of alloreactive clones.

This CDR3 has 18 amino acids. Per the germline V gene, CDR1 is KGHSH and CDR2 is LQKENI. V was cut by 4 bases and J by 0 bases, with 19 bases left in between. The sequencing sample was made of Tregs sorted from blood. The receptor comes from a human donor in good health. The chain links TRBV18 to TRBJ1-5, with a weak D call TRBD1 (5 bases). This CDR3 reads CASSRGTVGPYSNQPQHF. CDR3 nucleotide sequence: TGTGCCAGCTCACGGGGTACGGTGGGGCCCTATAGCAATCAGCCCCAGCATTTT.